The clone carrying this T cell receptor beta chain came up a few times. Its specificity is unknown. The CDR3 is made up of 16 amino acids. The V gene lost 1 base and the J gene lost 0 bases, with 13 bases spanning the gap. Germline V gene sequence: CDR1 SGHTA, CDR2 FQGNSA. Diagnoses were made from clinical symptoms, serum measures (thyroxine and TRAb), thyroid ultrasound and orbital computed tomography. This record belongs to a study of T cells in Graves' hyperthyroidism and ophthalmopathy. Overall study context: Specimen type is peripheral blood, collected at initial diagnosis prior to any treatment. Findings and caveats of the study: Blood shared most expanded thyroid clonotypes above 0.001.

Authors of the study amplified TCR beta CDR3 regions from RNA transcripts. The TCR CDR3 first-round RT-PCR relied on the HTBI primer set. MiXCR, run by TCRdb on the multiplex PCR reads, gives a single entry per CDR3 protein. The sample has roughly 400,000 distinct CDR3 sequences; around 15% are singletons. Sequencing used blood. The TCR sequence derives from a man between 50 and 59 years old with Graves' ophthalmopathy. The chain couples TRBV7-2 to TRBJ2-7; D unresolved. The CDR3, as DNA: TGTGCCAGCAGCTTAGTCTTTGCGCGAAGCTCCTACGAGCAGTACTTC. Its translation: CASSLVFARSSYEQYF.